A single sample gave rise to the 24 T cell receptor beta chains below, sequenced in a study of read filtering for tumor transcriptome and immune sequencing. From around 440 ng of RNA, a library with molecular barcoded alpha/delta and beta/gamma adaptors was made. Each CDR3 protein is one row after TCRdb ran MiXCR on the reads. The sample contains some 43,000 distinct CDR3 sequences, 10% to 15% of which appear only once. The source material was a population of CD138-negative cells sorted from bone marrow. These receptors were taken from a donor at least 40 years old with multiple myeloma.

The chain carries TRBV19 and TRBJ2-3, with D maybe TRBD2 (6 bases). V dropped 10 bases and J dropped 2 bases, with 19 bases sitting between them. CDR1 and CDR2 from the germline V gene are LNHDA and SQIVND (reference sequence). The CDR3 covers 15 residues. The chain's CDR3 is CATSGSSGPTDTQYF. The CDR3 region has the DNA TGTGCCACTTCGGGGAGTAGCGGTCCCACAGATACGCAGTATTTT. The full variable domain, its missing parts supplied by reference TRBV19 and TRBJ2-3, is DGGITQSPKYLFRKEGQNVTLSCEQNLNHDAMYWYRQDPGQGLRLIYYSQIVNDFQKGDIAEGYSVSREKKESFPLTVTSAQKNPTAFYLCATSGSSGPTDTQYFGPGTRLTVL.

This clonotype appeared many times. The V and J genes are TRBV6-7 and TRBJ2-3, with 10 bases matching TRBD2. TRBV6-7 is an ORF for which the function is uncertain. V gave up 3 bases and J gave up 2 bases; unmatched junction bases: 5. The CDR3 totals 16 residues. The CDR3 loop is CASSYAGTSDTDTQYF. CDR3 DNA: TGTGCCAGCAGTTATGCCGGGACTAGCGACACAGATACGCAGTATTTT.

In this sample, this clonotype turned up many times. The chain combines TRBV14 with TRBJ2-1, with D possibly matching TRBD2 (5 bases). V was clipped by 0 bases and J by 9 bases, with 9 bases between them. The CDR3 has 13 amino acids. CDR1 is SGHDN and CDR2 is FVKESK in the germline V gene. As DNA, the CDR3 is TGTGCCAGCAGCCAAGAATTGAGCGGTGAGCAGTTCTTC. This gives the protein CASSQELSGEQFF.

Notes on this clonotype: The CDR3 does not end in the conserved phenylalanine or tryptophan, so this is likely a read error. The DNA is omitted, as the CDR3 cannot be located on it reliably, and the CDR3 follows TCRdb's listing. This sequence joins TRBV15 and TRBJ2-1; TRBD2, the table's D call, was not compared with the DNA. The germline V gene encodes CDR1 LNHNV and CDR2 YYDKDF (reference sequence). The CDR3 spans 14 amino acids, including both terminal residues. The CDR3 region is CATSWASGYNEQIC.

The chain employs TRBV6-4 and TRBJ2-3; 7 bases match TRBD1. Looked up from germline, CDR1 is MRHNA and CDR2 is SNTAGT. The CDR3 is 17 residues long. The junction had 9 bases not matched to a gene; V was cut back by 2 bases and J by 1 base. CDR3 sequence (DNA): TGTGCCAGCAGTGACCCCGAAAGACAGGGAGGCACAGATACGCAGTATTTT. The encoded protein is CASSDPERQGGTDTQYF.

This clonotype was seen more than once but under ten times. In DNA form, the CDR3 reads TGTGCCAGCAGTTACAGTGGCGACGGGCCGGCGAGCGAGCAGTACTTC. Protein product: CASSYSGDGPASEQYF. The chain joins TRBV6-6 to TRBJ2-7; no firm D call. In germline, CDR1 is MNHNY, CDR2 SVGAGI (reference sequence). The CDR3 is 16 amino acids. The ends were cut back, 2 bases at V and 6 bases at J, with 20 bases in the middle.

Concerning this clonotype: A read error may account for a junction end that differs from germline. The chain combines TRBV5-1 with TRBJ2-1; D may match TRBD1 or TRBD2 (7 bases each). CDR3 length: 15 residues. From germline, CDR1 is SGHRS and CDR2 YFSETQ. The CDR3: CACSLGSQGEGEQFF. CDR3 coding DNA: TGCGCCTGCAGCTTGGGGTCCCAGGGGGAGGGTGAGCAGTTCTTC.

This clonotype has more than one count but fewer than ten. This could be a read error, since a much larger clone is one nucleotide away. The chain carries TRBV29-1 and TRBJ2-4, with D perhaps TRBD1 or TRBD2 (6 bases each). The CDR3 runs 15 residues. Trimming removed 1 base from V and 3 bases from J, with 13 bases in between. CDR1 and CDR2 (germline): SQVTM, ANQGSEA. For the CDR3, the DNA is TGCAGCGTTGAAGGGGGGGCCCTAGTCAAAAACATTCAGTACTTC. Translation gives CSVEGGALVKNIQYF.

This clonotype appeared many times. V usage is TRBV7-2 and J usage is TRBJ1-5, with unresolved D. V lost 1 base to trimming and J lost 5 bases, with 9 bases between them. The CDR3 spans 14 residues. Germline CDR1 SGHTA, CDR2 FQGNSA. The CDR3: CASSLVEGYQPQHF. The CDR3 region has the DNA TGTGCCAGCAGCTTAGTCGAAGGGTATCAGCCCCAGCATTTT.

This clonotype was observed at least ten times. This sequence joins TRBV6-4 and TRBJ2-2; 7 nucleotides agree with TRBD2. After removal of 3 bases from V and 4 bases from J, the junction contained 5 bases not matched to a gene. Germline lookup yields CDR1 MRHNA and CDR2 SNTAGT. This CDR3 spans 15 amino acids. The CDR3 is CASSENSGGTGELFF. The CDR3 coding sequence is TGTGCCAGCAGTGAAAATTCGGGGGGCACCGGGGAGCTGTTTTTT.

The sample holds many counts of this clonotype. The chain combines TRBV24-1 with TRBJ2-1, with 9 bases matching TRBD2. With 0 bases clipped from V and 6 bases from J, the junction kept 5 bases outside the gene matches. Germline CDR1 is KGHDR and CDR2 is SFDVKD. The CDR3 covers 16 residues. This chain's CDR3 is CATSDLVSGRSNEQFF. The CDR3 DNA follows: TGTGCCACCAGTGATTTGGTTAGCGGGAGAAGCAATGAGCAGTTCTTC.

As for this clonotype: A read error is likely here: a far larger clone is one base away. This chain's CDR3 is CASSPGQGKGYSEAFF. The CDR3 DNA sequence: TGTGCCAGCAGCCCAGGACAGGGGAAAGGGTACTCTGAAGCTTTCTTT. The rearrangement joins TRBV11-2 to TRBJ1-1; 9 nucleotides align to TRBD1. J lost 6 bases, V lost 5 bases, and 13 bases had no gene match. This CDR3 has 16 residues. The V gene's germline CDR1 is SGHAT and CDR2 FQNNGV.

This clonotype was observed at least ten times. The chain carries TRBV9 and TRBJ2-5; weak D call: TRBD1 (6 bases). The CDR3 contains 17 residues. Germline V gene data show CDR1 as SGDLS and CDR2 as YYNGEE. Trimming left V 4 bases short and J 4 bases short, with 23 bases between. CDR3 residues: CASSINGLGGVGETQYF. Written as DNA, the CDR3 is TGTGCCAGCAGCATCAACGGCCTAGGGGGTGTAGGAGAGACCCAGTACTTC.

Details on this clonotype: The likely explanation is a read error, given a far larger clone one base away. The CDR3 end shows no conserved phenylalanine or tryptophan, and so a read error is likely. The rearrangement links TRBV11-2 to TRBJ2-3; the match to TRBD2 covers 7 bases. Germline V gene sequence: CDR1 SGHAT, CDR2 FQNNGV. J lost 1 base, V lost 0 bases, and 1 base had no gene match. The CDR3 spans 15 residues. This chain's CDR3 is CASSLDAGGTDTQYS. In DNA, the CDR3 is TGTGCCAGCAGCTTAGATGCGGGGGGCACAGATACGCAGTATTCT.

This clonotype has ten or more counts. This chain joins TRBV2 and TRBJ2-4; a possible D gene is TRBD1 (6 bases). The V end was cut by 6 bases, the J end by 3 bases, with 15 bases between. Germline lookup yields CDR1 SNHLY and CDR2 FYNNEI. CDR3 length equals 15 residues. Here the CDR3 reads CASRPDQGGKNIQYF. For the CDR3, the DNA is TGTGCCAGCAGACCCGACCAAGGGGGCAAAAACATTCAGTACTTC.

A word on this clonotype: A much larger clone sits a single nucleotide away, making a read error possible. The CDR3 end shows no conserved phenylalanine or tryptophan, and so a read error is likely. The chain links TRBV11-3 to TRBJ1-2; D unclear. This CDR3 comprises 13 residues. Trimming removed 5 bases at V and 7 bases at J, with 14 bases between. Germline V gene lookup returns CDR1 SGHNT and CDR2 YENEEA. CDR3 sequence: CASSPGTSFGYTS. The CDR3 DNA reads as TGTGCCAGCAGCCCTGGAACCTCCTTTGGCTACACCTCC.

This clonotype has ten or more counts. V and J are TRBV2 and TRBJ1-5; 10 bases agree with TRBD1. J was trimmed by 4 bases and V by 8 bases; bases with no gene match: 11. Germline V gives CDR1 SNHLY, CDR2 FYNNEI. The CDR3 extends over 16 amino acids. CDR3 amino acids: CASERQGAGTNQPQHF. The DNA for the CDR3 is TGTGCCAGCGAGAGACAGGGGGCGGGAACAAATCAGCCCCAGCATTTT.

Many counts were recorded for this clonotype. The chain combines TRBV7-9 with TRBJ2-1, with 14 bases fitting TRBD2. The J segment lost 0 bases and the V segment lost 6 bases, leaving 10 bases of the junction unmatched. This CDR3 has 19 residues. The germline V gene encodes CDR1 SEHNR and CDR2 FQNEAQ (reference sequence). Here the CDR3 DNA reads TGTGCCAGCAGTCACACCGGGACTAGCGGGAGCGGCTCCTACAATGAGCAGTTCTTC. As protein: CASSHTGTSGSGSYNEQFF.

This chain connects TRBV10-3 to TRBJ2-1, with 9 bases aligning to TRBD2. V lost 11 bases, J lost 2 bases, and 7 bases stayed unmatched. This CDR3 contains 14 residues. The germline gives CDR1 ENHRY, CDR2 SYGVKD. The CDR3: CALASGAAYNEQFF. In nucleotides, the CDR3 is TGTGCCCTGGCTAGCGGGGCCGCCTACAATGAGCAGTTCTTC.

In its sample, this clonotype was seen many times. This chain connects TRBV29-1 to TRBJ2-1; 8 bases are a match to TRBD1. CDR3 length: 13 residues. V trimming: 7 bases; J trimming: 4 bases; junction bases outside the gene matches: 6. Germline V CDR1 and CDR2: SQVTM, ANQGSEA. In DNA form, the CDR3 reads TGCAGCGGAACAGGGGGGAAGTACAATGAGCAGTTCTTC. Translated, it gives CSGTGGKYNEQFF.

About this clonotype: Since a much larger clone is just one base distant, this may be a read error. Because the CDR3 is missing its conserved closing phenylalanine or tryptophan, this is likely a read error. V is TRBV27 and J is TRBJ2-1; D perhaps matches TRBD2 (5 bases). The germline CDR1 and CDR2 sequences are MNHEY and SMNVEV (reference sequence). V was trimmed by 3 bases and J by 4 bases, leaving 10 bases between them. This CDR3 is 14 amino acids long. The DNA of the CDR3 is TGTGCCAGCAGTTTCCAGCGGACGTACAATGAGCAGTTCCTC. Translated, it gives CASSFQRTYNEQFL.

This clonotype occurred many times. CDR3: CSASGTQGRDTQYF. The CDR3, as DNA: TGCAGTGCTAGTGGGACCCAGGGGCGTGATACGCAGTATTTT. This rearrangement joins TRBV20-1 to TRBJ2-3; D might be TRBD1 (6 bases). From germline, CDR1 is DFQATT and CDR2 SNEGSKA (reference sequence). This CDR3 comprises 14 residues. V dropped 3 bases and J dropped 6 bases, with 16 bases sitting between them.

The table lists this clonotype with many counts. The chain combines TRBV12-3 or TRBV12-4 with TRBJ2-7; possible D gene TRBD1, 5 bases. The CDR3 contains 14 residues. Trimming took 2 bases from V and 3 from J, leaving 11 bases between them. The CDR3 DNA is TGTGCCAGCAGTTTAAAGGGGCAGGTCTACGAGCAGTACTTC. This gives the protein CASSLKGQVYEQYF.

This clonotype was seen repeatedly, ten times or more. This chain links TRBV7-3 with TRBJ2-6; possible D gene TRBD2, 5 bases. The V gene lost 5 bases and the J gene lost 4 bases, with 9 bases spanning the gap. The CDR3 runs to 14 residues. Germline CDR1 and CDR2: SGHTA and FQGTGA. The CDR3 coding sequence is TGTGCCAGCAGCCCGAGGAGGGGGGCCAACGTCCTGACTTTC. Residues: CASSPRRGANVLTF.